Each of the 10 T cell receptor beta chains below was sequenced from the same sample in a study of naive and memory T cell subsets (dated by TCRdb to about 2017). Libraries came from UMI-ligation and nested PCR. The reads were generated on an Illumina MiSeq. The beta constant-region primer consisted of an equimolar mixture of two oligonucleotides that together covered TRBC1 and TRBC2. Four rounds of PCR, combining the SP2 primer with nested alpha and beta constant-region primers, were used to amplify the ligated cDNA. TCRdb redid the processing of the public reads, applying fastp at Q25 and MiXCR, and retained in-frame beta chains. Rows with a matching CDR3 protein are joined into one entry that keeps the most common DNA and genes. This sample is represented by 4,200 or so distinct CDR3 sequences; roughly 5.5% of them were singletons. The ten top clones hold around 28% of the sample. The sample taken for sequencing was effector memory CD8+ T cells from blood. The label giving this sample's cell subset or site can be read as: effector memory, CD45RA- CD27-. These receptors all come from a human donor in good health.

In this sample, this clonotype turned up many times. The rearrangement uses TRBV6-1 and TRBJ2-1, with TRBD1 as a possible D gene (6 bases). V gave up 8 bases and J gave up 4 bases, with 12 bases separating them. CDR1 and CDR2 (germline): MNHNS, SASEGT. The CDR3 is 13 amino acids. The CDR3 nucleotides are TGTGCCAGCGTACGGACAGAATACAATGAGCAGTTCTTC. Its translation: CASVRTEYNEQFF.

This clonotype was seen at least ten times. The chain uses TRBV10-2 and TRBJ2-1, with D perhaps TRBD2 (5 bases). The CDR3 runs 15 residues. In germline, CDR1 is WSHSY, CDR2 SAAADI. Trimming took off 5 bases at V and 0 bases at J, with 11 bases between the two ends. The CDR3 loop reads CASSPDWSSYNEQFF. The CDR3 region has the DNA TGCGCCAGCAGTCCGGACTGGAGCTCCTACAATGAGCAGTTCTTC.

This clonotype is categorized as medium-sized. J is TRBJ1-4 and V is TRBV28, with D tentatively TRBD1 (5 bases). This CDR3 region has 13 residues. Trimming removed 10 bases at V and 3 bases at J, with 12 bases between. In germline, CDR1 is MDHEN, CDR2 SYDVKM. CDR3 protein: CATKQEPNEKLFF. The CDR3 region has the DNA TGTGCCACTAAACAGGAACCTAATGAAAAACTGTTTTTT.

The chain is built from TRBV6-2 or TRBV6-3 and TRBJ2-3; D is undetermined. Between the trimmed V and J ends, which lost 5 bases and 0 bases, there was a span of 15 bases. The CDR3 spans 16 residues. Germline V gene lookup returns CDR1 MNHEY and CDR2 SVGEGT. The CDR3 region is CASSTFGVTSTDTQYF. DNA for the CDR3: TGTGCCAGCAGTACCTTTGGGGTAACTAGCACAGATACGCAGTATTTT.

This clonotype showed up many times. This rearrangement joins TRBV20-1 to TRBJ2-7; tentatively, D is TRBD2 (6 bases). The CDR3 is 14 amino acids. The germline gives CDR1 DFQATT, CDR2 SNEGSKA (reference sequence). V was clipped by 0 bases and J by 3 bases, with 12 bases between them. The CDR3 sequence is CSARDGASDYEQYF. The CDR3 bases are TGCAGTGCTAGAGATGGGGCTAGCGACTACGAGCAGTACTTC.

The chain joins TRBV6-1 to TRBJ2-1; TRBD2 agrees at 8 bases. The germline V gene encodes CDR1 MNHNS and CDR2 SASEGT. The CDR3 is made up of 15 amino acids. V shed 2 bases and J 8 bases; nucleotides not matched to a gene: 8. The CDR3 is CASSEISGGVDEQFF. The CDR3 DNA sequence: TGTGCCAGCAGTGAAATATCGGGAGGGGTCGATGAGCAGTTCTTC.

By share of the sample, this clonotype is medium-sized (0.01 to 0.1%). V and J are TRBV5-4 and TRBJ1-6; TRBD1 is a possible D gene (5 bases). The CDR3 runs to 16 residues. Germline CDR1 is SGHNT and CDR2 is YYREEE (reference sequence). The V and J ends lost 3 bases and 3 bases respectively, with 13 bases between them. CDR3 sequence reads: CASSSGTDDYNSPLHF. The CDR3 DNA sequence: TGTGCCAGCAGCTCCGGGACGGACGACTATAATTCACCCCTCCACTTT.

Judged by abundance, this clonotype is medium-sized. V usage is TRBV27 and J usage is TRBJ2-7; 7 bases map to TRBD2. V trimming: 0 bases; J trimming: 1 base; junction bases outside the gene matches: 3. CDR1 MNHEY and CDR2 SMNVEV come from the germline V gene (reference sequence). The CDR3 runs to 15 residues. The CDR3 DNA reads as TGTGCCAGCAGTTTATCGGCTAGCGGTTCCTACGAGCAGTACTTC. Amino acid sequence: CASSLSASGSYEQYF.

This clonotype was found a few times. This chain links TRBV28 with TRBJ2-1; TRBD1 aligns across 8 bases. The trim removed 7 bases at V and 6 bases at J, leaving 11 bases unmatched. Germline V gene lookup returns CDR1 MDHEN and CDR2 SYDVKM. CDR3 length: 15 amino acids. CDR3 amino acids: CASIVEDRAGNEQFF. CDR3 nucleotides: TGTGCCAGCATCGTAGAGGACAGGGCGGGCAATGAGCAGTTCTTC.

Only a few counts were recorded for this clonotype. The J gene is TRBJ2-1, the V gene TRBV2, with TRBD2 identical over 7 bases. The CDR3 sequence is 13 residues long. Unmatched junction bases numbered 8, after V lost 6 bases and J lost 9 bases. CDR1 SNHLY and CDR2 FYNNEI come from the germline V gene. The CDR3 sequence: CASSRTGGGEQFF. DNA of the CDR3: TGTGCCAGCAGCCGGACGGGGGGTGGTGAGCAGTTCTTC.